A selection of T cell receptor beta chains follows, all from one sample in a study of control samples from healthy donors and cancer patients. Data came from immunoSEQ multiplex PCR; TCRdb stores just in-frame clones and leaves some out. The sample lists more than 35,000 clones; 80% to 90% were seen once. The material sequenced was PBMCs. These TCRs come from a woman aged 55 to 70 with lung cancer. Both conserved end residues are part of each CDR3. Fields, in order: CDR3 DNA, CDR3 protein, J gene, V gene, clone size, D gene. A D gene is named only where the DNA matches it firmly. The size entry is marked missing in some rows and otherwise reads once, few, many or a size class.

cdr3_nt: TGTGCCAGCACGGACAGGGGGCGAACTGAAGCTTTCTTT
cdr3_aa: CASTDRGRTEAFF
j_call: TRBJ1-1
v_call: TRBV27
clone_size: few
d_call: TRBD1

cdr3_nt: TGTGCCAGCAGCTTGGCGGCCGGGGACGAGCAGTACTTC
cdr3_aa: CASSLAAGDEQYF
j_call: TRBJ2-7
v_call: TRBV5-4
clone_size: -
d_call: -

cdr3_nt: TGTGCCAGCAACCAGAGGGGGGAGGACACTGAAGCTTTCTTT
cdr3_aa: CASNQRGEDTEAFF
j_call: TRBJ1-1
v_call: TRBV13
clone_size: few
d_call: -

cdr3_nt: TGCGCCAGCAGCTTAAACGGTCAGGGAGAAGCTTTCTTT
cdr3_aa: CASSLNGQGEAFF
j_call: TRBJ1-1
v_call: TRBV5-1
clone_size: -
d_call: -

cdr3_nt: TGTGCCATCAGTGAGTCTAGCGGGGGAAACATTCAGTACTTC
cdr3_aa: CAISESSGGNIQYF
j_call: TRBJ2-4
v_call: TRBV10-3
clone_size: -
d_call: TRBD2

cdr3_nt: TGTGCTAGTGGTTCCCCGGAAGATTATGGCAATCAGCCCCAGCATTTT
cdr3_aa: CASGSPEDYGNQPQHF
j_call: TRBJ1-5
v_call: TRBV12-5
clone_size: -
d_call: -

cdr3_nt: TGTGCCAGCAGCTTCCTTGACAGGGCTCGCTCCTACGAGCAGTACTTC
cdr3_aa: CASSFLDRARSYEQYF
j_call: TRBJ2-7
v_call: TRBV5-6
clone_size: -
d_call: TRBD1

cdr3_nt: TGTGCCACCAGCAGAGACCTAGCGGGGGGTGTGAGTGAGCAGTTCTTC
cdr3_aa: CATSRDLAGGVSEQFF
j_call: TRBJ2-1
v_call: TRBV15
clone_size: -
d_call: TRBD2

cdr3_nt: TGCAGCACGCAGGGACTAGCGGGAGGTAGTGAGCAGTTCTTC
cdr3_aa: CSTQGLAGGSEQFF
j_call: TRBJ2-1
v_call: TRBV29-1
clone_size: -
d_call: TRBD2

cdr3_nt: TGTGCCAGCAGCCCCAGGGGGTCCGGGGAGCTGTTTTTT
cdr3_aa: CASSPRGSGELFF
j_call: TRBJ2-2
v_call: TRBV7-3
clone_size: -
d_call: TRBD1

cdr3_nt: TGTGCCAGCAGTTACCTGGTCGACAGCCCAGATACGCAGTATTTT
cdr3_aa: CASSYLVDSPDTQYF
j_call: TRBJ2-3
v_call: TRBV6-5
clone_size: -
d_call: -

cdr3_nt: TGTGCCAGCAGCTCCTACTACGACAGGGCAGATACGCAGTATTTT
cdr3_aa: CASSSYYDRADTQYF
j_call: TRBJ2-3
v_call: TRBV5-5
clone_size: -
d_call: TRBD1

cdr3_nt: TGCGCCAGCAAAAAGACAGCATTAGGGGAGACCCAGTACTTC
cdr3_aa: CASKKTALGETQYF
j_call: TRBJ2-5
v_call: TRBV5-1
clone_size: -
d_call: -

cdr3_nt: TGTGCCAGTAGTATAGTAGGGCAGGGACCCTACGAGCAGTACTTC
cdr3_aa: CASSIVGQGPYEQYF
j_call: TRBJ2-7
v_call: TRBV19
clone_size: -
d_call: -

cdr3_nt: TGTGCCAGCAGCGTAGGGACTAGCGGGAGGTATGAGCAGTTCTTC
cdr3_aa: CASSVGTSGRYEQFF
j_call: TRBJ2-1
v_call: TRBV9
clone_size: -
d_call: TRBD2

cdr3_nt: TGTGCCAGCAGTTACCTCCCCGAGGGTTCACCCCTCCACTTT
cdr3_aa: CASSYLPEGSPLHF
j_call: TRBJ1-6
v_call: TRBV6-6
clone_size: -
d_call: -

cdr3_nt: TGTGCCAGCAGCTTGGAGGACGGGAGCACAGATACGCAGTATTTT
cdr3_aa: CASSLEDGSTDTQYF
j_call: TRBJ2-3
v_call: TRBV5-4
clone_size: -
d_call: -

cdr3_nt: TGTGCCAGCAGTTACTCGAGATCGGCGGAGACCCAGTACTTC
cdr3_aa: CASSYSRSAETQYF
j_call: TRBJ2-5
v_call: TRBV6-2/TRBV6-3
clone_size: -
d_call: -

cdr3_nt: TGTGCCAGCAGTTACAAACCAGGACCGAGCTCCTATAATTCACCCCTCCACTTT
cdr3_aa: CASSYKPGPSSYNSPLHF
j_call: TRBJ1-6
v_call: TRBV6-2/TRBV6-3
clone_size: -
d_call: -

cdr3_nt: TGTGCCAGCAGCTTACAGCGGGGGGCCTACAATGAGCAGTTCTTC
cdr3_aa: CASSLQRGAYNEQFF
j_call: TRBJ2-1
v_call: TRBV7-3
clone_size: once
d_call: TRBD2

cdr3_nt: TGTGCCATCGGCCCCGGGACAGGGGCAGATACGCAGTATTTT
cdr3_aa: CAIGPGTGADTQYF
j_call: TRBJ2-3
v_call: TRBV10-3
clone_size: -
d_call: TRBD1

cdr3_nt: TGTGCCAGCAGCGTAGGGGACAGGGCTGGGTATGGCTACACCTTC
cdr3_aa: CASSVGDRAGYGYTF
j_call: TRBJ1-2
v_call: TRBV9
clone_size: -
d_call: TRBD1

cdr3_nt: TGCGCCAGCAGCTCGGACAGTGAAGCTTTCTTT
cdr3_aa: CASSSDSEAFF
j_call: TRBJ1-1
v_call: TRBV5-1
clone_size: once
d_call: -

cdr3_nt: TGCGCCAGCAGCTTGCTCGGGACAGCCACGAACACTGAAGCTTTCTTT
cdr3_aa: CASSLLGTATNTEAFF
j_call: TRBJ1-1
v_call: TRBV5-1
clone_size: once
d_call: TRBD1

cdr3_nt: TGCGCCAGCAGCCACACAGGGGTGAAGGGCTACACCTTC
cdr3_aa: CASSHTGVKGYTF
j_call: TRBJ1-2
v_call: TRBV4-3
clone_size: -
d_call: TRBD1

cdr3_nt: TGTGCCACCAGTGGTGCCCCGTCGACAGATACGCAGTATTTT
cdr3_aa: CATSGAPSTDTQYF
j_call: TRBJ2-3
v_call: TRBV24-1
clone_size: -
d_call: -

cdr3_nt: TGTGCCACCAGTGATGCACAGGGAAACGGGCCCCAGCATTTT
cdr3_aa: CATSDAQGNGPQHF
j_call: TRBJ1-5
v_call: TRBV24-1
clone_size: -
d_call: -

cdr3_nt: TGTGCCAGCAGTGAAGAAAGGCGAGGCCGGTCGGGGACCCAGTACTTC
cdr3_aa: CASSEERRGRSGTQYF
j_call: TRBJ2-5
v_call: TRBV6-1
clone_size: -
d_call: -

cdr3_nt: TGTGCCAGCAGTTCTGAGGCCTTTAGGGGAGTTGGGCCGAGGGAGACCCAGTACTTC
cdr3_aa: CASSSEAFRGVGPRETQYF
j_call: TRBJ2-5
v_call: TRBV6-2/TRBV6-3
clone_size: few
d_call: -

cdr3_nt: TGTGCCATCAGTGAGTCTAGGGCAGGGCTTTACAATGGCTACACCTTC
cdr3_aa: CAISESRAGLYNGYTF
j_call: TRBJ1-2
v_call: TRBV10-3
clone_size: -
d_call: -

cdr3_nt: TGTGCCAGTGGTTTAATGCAAGCTTTCTTT
cdr3_aa: CASGLMQAFF
j_call: TRBJ1-1
v_call: TRBV19
clone_size: -
d_call: -

cdr3_nt: TGTGCCAGCTCACAAACAGGGAATGTAGCTGAAGCTTTCTTT
cdr3_aa: CASSQTGNVAEAFF
j_call: TRBJ1-1
v_call: TRBV18
clone_size: -
d_call: -

cdr3_nt: TGTGCCAGCCGGGACAGGGGGATCAATCAGCCCCAGCATTTT
cdr3_aa: CASRDRGINQPQHF
j_call: TRBJ1-5
v_call: TRBV6-5
clone_size: -
d_call: TRBD1

cdr3_nt: TGTGCCAGCAGCTCAGGACAGGGAGTACTTATTTACGAGCAGTACTTC
cdr3_aa: CASSSGQGVLIYEQYF
j_call: TRBJ2-7
v_call: TRBV6-2/TRBV6-3
clone_size: -
d_call: TRBD1

cdr3_nt: TGTGCCAGCAGCCCCCTTTCCCGGGGGACAGGGGGCTACGAGCAGTACTTC
cdr3_aa: CASSPLSRGTGGYEQYF
j_call: TRBJ2-7
v_call: TRBV7-2
clone_size: few
d_call: TRBD1

cdr3_nt: TGCGCCAGCAGCTTGGTGACAGGGGGTGAAGAGACCCAGTACTTC
cdr3_aa: CASSLVTGGEETQYF
j_call: TRBJ2-5
v_call: TRBV5-1
clone_size: -
d_call: TRBD1

cdr3_nt: TGTGCCAGCAGCCCGTGGGGGGGGACGAATGAAAAACTGTTTTTT
cdr3_aa: CASSPWGGTNEKLFF
j_call: TRBJ1-4
v_call: TRBV4-2
clone_size: -
d_call: -

cdr3_nt: TGTGCCAGCAGTCCCCGGAACGGAAGGGGAGACTACTATGGCTACACCTTC
cdr3_aa: CASSPRNGRGDYYGYTF
j_call: TRBJ1-2
v_call: TRBV28
clone_size: -
d_call: -

cdr3_nt: TGTGCCAGCAGCCAGGGGCACAACCCGAATGGAGGCTACACCTTC
cdr3_aa: CASSQGHNPNGGYTF
j_call: TRBJ1-2
v_call: TRBV3-1/TRBV3-2
clone_size: -
d_call: -

cdr3_nt: TGTGCCAGCAGCTCCCCAGGGGGCGGCGCTTATGGCTACACCTTC
cdr3_aa: CASSSPGGGAYGYTF
j_call: TRBJ1-2
v_call: TRBV7-6
clone_size: medium-sized
d_call: TRBD1

cdr3_nt: TGCAGTGCTAGAGATGGGGAGACCCAGTACTTC
cdr3_aa: CSARDGETQYF
j_call: TRBJ2-5
v_call: TRBV20-1
clone_size: -
d_call: -

cdr3_nt: TGTGCCAGCAGTCCCCCCGGGGAGAGAAGCGGAAACACCATATATTTT
cdr3_aa: CASSPPGERSGNTIYF
j_call: TRBJ1-3
v_call: TRBV28
clone_size: few
d_call: -

cdr3_nt: TGTGCCAGCAGCCTGCCGGACAGGGAGCAGTTCTTC
cdr3_aa: CASSLPDREQFF
j_call: TRBJ2-1
v_call: TRBV7-3
clone_size: few
d_call: TRBD1

cdr3_nt: TGCGCCAGCAGCACACAGGACACAGATACGCAGTATTTT
cdr3_aa: CASSTQDTDTQYF
j_call: TRBJ2-3
v_call: TRBV5-1
clone_size: few
d_call: -

cdr3_nt: TGTGCCAGCAGTTTAAGGTCTTATGGTTGGGGAAATCAGCCCCAGCATTTT
cdr3_aa: CASSLRSYGWGNQPQHF
j_call: TRBJ1-5
v_call: TRBV27
clone_size: -
d_call: -